These 10 T cell receptor beta chains share one sample of origin, sequenced in a study of memory CD4+ T cells and cytomegalovirus serostatus. Single viable CD3+CD4+CD8-CD45RO+ cells were sorted as the memory CD4+ T cells. Assay: immunoSEQ multiplex PCR; the TCRdb copy retains only in-frame clones and omits some. The sample lists about 50,000 clones; more than 60% were seen once. Sequencing was done on a sample of memory CD4+ T cells from blood. The receptors here all came from an adult in good health and CMV-seronegative.

As to this clone: An end of the junction differs from the germline gene, which may be a read error. J is TRBJ1-2 and V is TRBV4-1; a possible D gene is TRBD1 (6 bases). The germline gives CDR1 MGHRA, CDR2 YSYEKL. There are 16 residues in the CDR3. DNA for the CDR3: TGCGCCCGCAGCCAAGCAGGGGCGGGGGGGAGAGATGGCTACACCTTC. This encodes CARSQAGAGGRDGYTF.

This rearrangement joins TRBV5-1 to TRBJ2-3; 10 bases are shared with TRBD1. Looked up from germline, CDR1 is SGHRS and CDR2 is YFSETQ. Trimming cost V 1 base and J 5 bases; bases outside gene matches: 4. The CDR3 sequence is 15 residues long. This CDR3 reads CASSLRQGAIDTQYF. In nucleotides, the CDR3 is TGCGCCAGCAGCTTGAGACAGGGGGCAATAGATACGCAGTATTTT.

By its share, this clone is medium-sized. This rearrangement joins TRBV13 to TRBJ1-2; tentative D call: TRBD1 (5 bases). V lost 4 bases, J lost 2 bases, and 17 bases lay in between. The germline V gene encodes CDR1 PRHDT and CDR2 FYEKMQ (reference sequence). This CDR3 contains 16 residues. CDR3 residues: CASSYDRPPPNYGYTF. The DNA of the CDR3 is TGTGCCAGCAGCTACGACAGACCACCCCCAAACTATGGCTACACCTTC.

The genes are TRBV18 and TRBJ2-7; the D gene is possibly TRBD1 (6 bases). This CDR3 contains 16 residues. V was trimmed by 3 bases and J by 7 bases, leaving 22 bases between them. Germline values: CDR1 KGHSH, CDR2 LQKENI. The CDR3 protein is CASSPGARSRLGEQYF. The CDR3 DNA reads as TGTGCCAGCTCACCGGGGGCGCGATCCCGCCTAGGGGAGCAGTACTTC.

This CDR3 is CASTDGTQRFKLFF. In DNA form, the CDR3 reads TGTGCCAGTACCGACGGGACCCAGCGGTTTAAACTGTTTTTT. The chain uses TRBV19 and TRBJ1-4; D might be TRBD1 (5 bases). The CDR3 loop spans 14 amino acids. Deletions cut 7 bases from V and 11 bases from J, with 20 bases between. Germline assignment: CDR1 LNHDA and CDR2 SQIVND (reference sequence).

This clone was seen more than once but under ten times. In DNA form, the CDR3 reads TGTGCCAGCAGCGTGACTAGCGGGGGAGCGAACACCGGGGAGCTGTTTTTT. Translation gives CASSVTSGGANTGELFF. The V call is TRBV7-6, the J call TRBJ2-2, with 12 bases identical to TRBD2. Germline trimming cut 5 bases from V and 0 bases from J; bases unmatched to any gene: 4. The V gene's germline CDR1 is SGHVS and CDR2 FNYEAQ. This CDR3 is 17 amino acids long.

The CDR3 DNA follows: TGTGCCAGCAGTGCAGACAGGGCTAGCTATGGCTACACCTTC. This translates into CASSADRASYGYTF. V and J are TRBV9 and TRBJ1-2, with TRBD1 identical over 7 bases. Germline loops: CDR1 SGDLS, CDR2 YYNGEE. The CDR3 length is 14 residues. V lost 5 bases, J lost 4 bases, and 8 bases stayed unmatched. The variable domain in full, with the rest retrieved from reference TRBV9 and TRBJ1-2, is DSGVTQTPKHLITATGQRVTLRCSPRSGDLSVYWYQQSLDQGLQFLIQYYNGEERAKGNILERFSAQQFPDLHSELNLSSLELGDSALYFCASSADRASYGYTFGSGTRLTVV.

This chain uses TRBV11-2 with TRBJ2-7, with TRBD1 matching over 7 bases. Germline CDR1 is SGHAT and CDR2 is FQNNGV. The V segment lost 3 bases and the J segment 4 bases; nucleotides outside the gene matches: 6. The CDR3 totals 14 residues. The CDR3 region has the DNA TGTGCCAGCAGCTTTACAGGGGCTACGTACGAGCAGTACTTC. Translating it yields CASSFTGATYEQYF.

The chain has TRBV4-1 and TRBJ1-2, with D perhaps TRBD1 (6 bases). The CDR3 is 15 amino acids. Trimming removed 1 base at V and 4 bases at J, with 13 bases between. Per the germline V gene, CDR1 is MGHRA and CDR2 is YSYEKL. The CDR3 DNA is TGCGCCAGCAGCCAAGGGGGGGGCAGTAGCTATGGCTACACCTTC. It is translated as CASSQGGGSSYGYTF.

The chain uses TRBV14 and TRBJ2-7, with a possible D match to TRBD1 (6 bases). Per germline, CDR1 SGHDN and CDR2 FVKESK. The CDR3 totals 13 residues. Trimming took off 3 bases at V and 6 bases at J, with 12 bases between the two ends. Here the CDR3 reads CASSHYRDGEQYF. The DNA of the CDR3 is TGTGCCAGCAGCCATTACAGGGACGGCGAGCAGTACTTC.